This T cell receptor beta chain was found in a study of cytomegalovirus exposure and HLA in healthy donors. Study-wide points: Immune exposure information available was restricted to CMV serostatus.

To note about this clone: Its target is unknown.

Both 60 Vbeta primers and 13 Jbeta primers went into the PCR. Clones were sequenced by immunoSEQ multiplex PCR, and TCRdb holds only the in-frame ones, with some missing. Among 160,000 or so clones, roughly 77% were seen once, and the ten largest hold 4.7%. The CDR3 loop spans 17 amino acids. Germline CDR1 and CDR2: SGHTA and FQGNSA. Trimming removed 5 bases at V and 4 bases at J, with 21 bases between. This rearrangement joins TRBV7-2 to TRBJ2-1, with a possible D match to TRBD2 (6 bases). Source material: PBMCs. This clonotype originated in a man between 18 and 29 years old in good health and CMV-seropositive. Here the CDR3 reads CASSGRTNGLYYNEQFF. In DNA form, the CDR3 reads TGTGCCAGCAGCGGGCGGACTAACGGACTATATTACAATGAGCAGTTCTTC.